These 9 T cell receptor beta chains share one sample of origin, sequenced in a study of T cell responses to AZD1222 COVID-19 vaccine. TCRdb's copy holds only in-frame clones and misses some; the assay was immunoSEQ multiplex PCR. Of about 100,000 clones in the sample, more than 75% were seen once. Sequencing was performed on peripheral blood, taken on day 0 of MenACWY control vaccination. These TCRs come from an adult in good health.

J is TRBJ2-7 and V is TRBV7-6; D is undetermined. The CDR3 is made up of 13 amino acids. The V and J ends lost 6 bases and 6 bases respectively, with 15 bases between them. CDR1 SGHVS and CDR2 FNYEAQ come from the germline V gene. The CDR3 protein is CASRALMGSEQYF. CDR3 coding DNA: TGTGCCAGCAGAGCACTGATGGGAAGCGAGCAGTACTTC.

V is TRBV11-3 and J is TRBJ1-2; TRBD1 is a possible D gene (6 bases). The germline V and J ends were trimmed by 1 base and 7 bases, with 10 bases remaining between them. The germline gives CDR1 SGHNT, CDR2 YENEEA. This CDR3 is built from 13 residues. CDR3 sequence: CASSLATGSGYTF. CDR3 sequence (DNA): TGTGCCAGCAGCTTAGCGACAGGCAGTGGCTACACCTTC.

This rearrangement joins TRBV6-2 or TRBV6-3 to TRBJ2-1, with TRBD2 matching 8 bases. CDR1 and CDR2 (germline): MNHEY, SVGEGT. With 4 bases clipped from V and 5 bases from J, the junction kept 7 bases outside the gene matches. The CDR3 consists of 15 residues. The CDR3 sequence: CASSSAGGENNEQFF. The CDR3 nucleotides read TGTGCCAGCAGTTCGGCGGGAGGAGAAAACAATGAGCAGTTCTTC.

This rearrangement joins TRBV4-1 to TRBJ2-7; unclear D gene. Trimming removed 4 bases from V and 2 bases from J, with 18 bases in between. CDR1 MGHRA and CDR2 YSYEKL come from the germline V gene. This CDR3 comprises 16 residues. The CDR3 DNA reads TGCGCCAGCAGCCCGGAGACTGGAACTATTCCCTACGAGCAGTACTTC. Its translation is CASSPETGTIPYEQYF.

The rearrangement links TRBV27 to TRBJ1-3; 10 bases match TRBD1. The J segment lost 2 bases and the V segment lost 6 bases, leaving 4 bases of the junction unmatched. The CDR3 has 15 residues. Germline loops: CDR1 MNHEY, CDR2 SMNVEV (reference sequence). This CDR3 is CASSQDRGTGNTIYF. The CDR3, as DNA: TGTGCCAGCAGCCAGGACAGGGGGACTGGAAACACCATATATTTT.

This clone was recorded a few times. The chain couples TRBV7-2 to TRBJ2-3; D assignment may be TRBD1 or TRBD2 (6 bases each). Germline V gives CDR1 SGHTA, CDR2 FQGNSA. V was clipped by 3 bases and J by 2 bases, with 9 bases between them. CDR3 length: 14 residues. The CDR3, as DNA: TGTGCCAGCAGCTTCGGGGGCTACACAGATACGCAGTATTTT. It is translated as CASSFGGYTDTQYF.

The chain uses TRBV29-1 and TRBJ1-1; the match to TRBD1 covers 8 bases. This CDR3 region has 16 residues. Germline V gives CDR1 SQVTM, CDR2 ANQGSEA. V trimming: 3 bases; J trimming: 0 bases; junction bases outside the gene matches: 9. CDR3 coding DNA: TGCAGCGTTGACTCAGGACAGGGTTTCTTGAACACTGAAGCTTTCTTT. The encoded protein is CSVDSGQGFLNTEAFF. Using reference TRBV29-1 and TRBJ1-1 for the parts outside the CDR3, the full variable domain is SAVISQKPSRDICQRGTSLTIQCQVDSQVTMMFWYRQQPGQSLTLIATANQGSEATYESGFVIDKFPISRPNLTFSTLTVSNMSPEDSSIYLCSVDSGQGFLNTEAFFGQGTRLTVV.

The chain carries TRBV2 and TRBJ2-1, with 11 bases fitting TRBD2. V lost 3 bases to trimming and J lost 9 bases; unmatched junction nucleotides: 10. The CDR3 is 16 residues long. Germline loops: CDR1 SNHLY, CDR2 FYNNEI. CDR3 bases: TGTGCCAGCAGTGATTCACTAGCGGGAGATTTGGGTGAGCAGTTCTTC. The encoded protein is CASSDSLAGDLGEQFF. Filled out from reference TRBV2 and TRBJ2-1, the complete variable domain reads EPEVTQTPSHQVTQMGQEVILRCVPISNHLYFYWYRQILGQKVEFLVSFYNNEISEKSEIFDDQFSVERPDGSNFTLKIRSTKLEDSAMYFCASSDSLAGDLGEQFFGPGTRLTVL.

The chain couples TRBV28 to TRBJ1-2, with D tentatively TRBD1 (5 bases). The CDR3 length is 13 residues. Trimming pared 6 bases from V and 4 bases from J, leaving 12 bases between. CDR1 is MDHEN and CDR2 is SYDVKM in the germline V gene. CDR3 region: CASRPMTVYGYTF. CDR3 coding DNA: TGTGCCAGCAGACCTATGACAGTCTATGGCTACACCTTC.